This T cell receptor (beta chain) appears in the sequencing data of a study of blood T cell repertoires in COVID-19. Study-level information: T cells, B-cell-depleted T cells, or PBMCs provided the cDNA or gDNA that served as material.

V shed 1 base and J 7 bases; nucleotides not matched to a gene: 4. This CDR3 region has 15 residues. Germline CDR1 is SGHNT and CDR2 is YYREEE (reference sequence). Sequencing was performed with immunoSEQ multiplex PCR; in TCRdb, only in-frame clones are kept and a portion is missing. The table has hundreds of thousands of clones, approximately 90% seen once; the top ten hold about 1%. Enrollees, about 18 to 90 years old, lived in about two dozen US areas. Before they entered the study, exposed participants had met a COVID-19 case within 2 weeks. The rearrangement joins TRBV5-4 to TRBJ2-2, with 10 bases identical to TRBD1. Source material: PBMCs or T cells enriched from blood (not recorded which). This clonotype originated in a man in his fifties or sixties who had been exposed to COVID-19. CDR3 residues: CASSLRQGAVGELFF. In DNA form, the CDR3 reads TGTGCCAGCAGCTTGCGACAGGGGGCTGTCGGGGAGCTGTTTTTT.